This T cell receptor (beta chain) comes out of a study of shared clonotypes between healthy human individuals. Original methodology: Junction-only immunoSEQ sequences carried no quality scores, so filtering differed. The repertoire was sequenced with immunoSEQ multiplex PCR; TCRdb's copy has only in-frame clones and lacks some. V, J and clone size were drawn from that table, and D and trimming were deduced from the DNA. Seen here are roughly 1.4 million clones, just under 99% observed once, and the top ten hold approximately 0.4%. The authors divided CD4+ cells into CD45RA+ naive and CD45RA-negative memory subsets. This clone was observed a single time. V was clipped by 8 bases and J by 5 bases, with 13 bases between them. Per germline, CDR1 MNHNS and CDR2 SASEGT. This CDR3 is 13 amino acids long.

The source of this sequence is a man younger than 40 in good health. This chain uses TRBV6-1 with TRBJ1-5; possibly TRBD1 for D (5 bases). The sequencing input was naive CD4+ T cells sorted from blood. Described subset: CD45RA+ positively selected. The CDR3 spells CASSPGAYQPQHF. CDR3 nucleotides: TGTGCCAGCTCCCCCGGGGCGTATCAGCCCCAGCATTTT.